These 25 T cell receptor beta chains were sequenced from one sample in a study of blood T cell repertoires in COVID-19. Here immunoSEQ multiplex PCR was the method, and the copy in TCRdb shows in-frame clones only, minus some. Among 240,000 or so clones listed, more than 80% were seen once. The sequencing input was peripheral blood. The receptors here all came from a woman older than 75 with COVID-19, enrolled during active disease.

The V and J genes are TRBV5-4 and TRBJ1-4; 9 nucleotides agree with TRBD1. V gave up 4 bases and J gave up 5 bases; unmatched junction bases: 6. This CDR3 contains 15 residues. Germline lookup yields CDR1 SGHNT and CDR2 YYREEE (reference sequence). CDR3 in amino acids: CASSRDGQGNEKLFF. The CDR3 DNA is TGTGCCAGCAGCCGCGACGGACAGGGGAATGAAAAACTGTTTTTT. Filled out from reference TRBV5-4 and TRBJ1-4, the complete variable domain reads ETGVTQSPTHLIKTRGQQVTLRCSSQSGHNTVSWYQQALGQGPQFIFQYYREEENGRGNFPPRFSGLQFPNYSSELNVNALELDDSALYLCASSRDGQGNEKLFFGSGTQLSVL.

The sample holds one count of this clone. The rearrangement joins TRBV30 to TRBJ1-2, with D perhaps TRBD1 (5 bases). The CDR3 length is 10 residues. CDR1 is GTSNPN, CDR2 SVGIG, per germline (reference sequence). V shed 3 bases and J shed 8 bases, with 7 bases lying between them. The CDR3 region is CAWRQVGYTF. The DNA of the CDR3 is TGTGCCTGGAGACAGGTGGGCTACACCTTC.

This rearrangement joins TRBV19 to TRBJ1-2; 7 bases map to TRBD1. Germline V gene lookup returns CDR1 LNHDA and CDR2 SQIVND (reference sequence). The CDR3 is made up of 14 amino acids. The ends lost 5 bases at V and 2 bases at J; junction bases unmatched: 5. CDR3 sequence: CASSLQQGNYGYTF. Here the CDR3 DNA reads TGTGCCAGTAGTTTGCAACAGGGGAACTATGGCTACACCTTC. Complete variable domain (other parts from reference TRBV19 and TRBJ1-2): DGGITQSPKYLFRKEGQNVTLSCEQNLNHDAMYWYRQDPGQGLRLIYYSQIVNDFQKGDIAEGYSVSREKKESFPLTVTSAQKNPTAFYLCASSLQQGNYGYTFGSGTRLTVV.

This chain connects TRBV7-9 to TRBJ2-1; 12 bases map to TRBD2. V lost 5 bases and J lost 7; bases outside the gene matches: 6. The CDR3 extends over 15 amino acids. Germline CDR1 is SEHNR and CDR2 is FQNEAQ (reference sequence). In nucleotides, the CDR3 is TGTGCCAGCAGCCGAGAGACTAGCGGGAGAAATGAGCAGTTCTTC. This gives the protein CASSRETSGRNEQFF.

This clone was seen only a few times. The chain employs TRBV24-1 and TRBJ2-7, with D possibly TRBD2 on 6 matching bases. V lost 6 bases and J lost 9, with 11 bases in between. From germline, CDR1 is KGHDR and CDR2 SFDVKD. The CDR3 contains 11 residues. CDR3 sequence (DNA): TGTGCCACCAGTTCGGGGGTCTTGCAGTACTTC. It codes for CATSSGVLQYF.

V is TRBV5-4 and J is TRBJ1-1; D is perhaps TRBD1 (6 bases). The V gene lost 4 bases and the J gene lost 0 bases, with 13 bases spanning the gap. This CDR3 has 15 amino acids. From germline, CDR1 is SGHNT and CDR2 YYREEE (reference sequence). The CDR3 coding sequence is TGTGCCAGCAGCCCCAATGGGGGCATGAACACTGAAGCTTTCTTT. This gives the protein CASSPNGGMNTEAFF.

This clone was recorded a few times. J is TRBJ1-1 and V is TRBV18, with D unclear. Germline CDR1 reads KGHSH; CDR2 reads LQKENI. The CDR3 consists of 12 residues. Deletions cut 4 bases from V and 4 bases from J, with 7 bases between. CDR3 coding DNA: TGTGCCAGCTCACGAGGGTTCACTGAAGCTTTCTTT. Translating gives CASSRGFTEAFF. Full variable domain (remainder filled in from reference TRBV18 and TRBJ1-1): NAGVMQNPRHLVRRRGQEARLRCSPMKGHSHVYWYRQLPEEGLKFMVYLQKENIIDESGMPKERFSAEFPKEGPSILRIQQVVRGDSAAYFCASSRGFTEAFFGQGTRLTVV.

As for this clone: At one end, the junction sequence differs from germline, possibly due to a read error. The genes are TRBV7-7 and TRBJ2-5; 7 bases match TRBD1. Germline V gene data show CDR1 as SSHAT and CDR2 as FNYEAQ (reference sequence). The CDR3 has 15 residues. In nucleotides, the CDR3 is TGTGCTAGCAGCTTATGGACAGGAAACCAAGAGACCCAGTACTTC. Its translation is CASSLWTGNQETQYF. Complete variable domain (other parts from reference TRBV7-7 and TRBJ2-5): GAGVSQSPRYKVTKRGQDVTLRCDPISSHATLYWYQQALGQGPEFLTYFNYEAQPDKSGLPSDRFSAERPEGSISTLTIQRTEQRDSAMYRCASSLWTGNQETQYFGPGTRLLVL.

V is TRBV14 and J is TRBJ2-5; tentatively, D is TRBD1 (5 bases). This CDR3 region has 13 residues. V lost 4 bases to trimming and J lost 0 bases, with 6 bases between them. Germline-derived CDR1 and CDR2 are SGHDN and FVKESK. CDR3 sequence (DNA): TGTGCCAGCAGCCCAGGGTACCAAGAGACCCAGTACTTC. Protein sequence: CASSPGYQETQYF.

This clone showed up just a few times. The chain couples TRBV15 to TRBJ1-1; TRBD1 is a possible D gene (6 bases). Per germline, CDR1 LNHNV and CDR2 YYDKDF (reference sequence). The V end lost 4 bases, the J end lost 6 bases, and 12 bases lay between the germline ends. The CDR3 runs 13 residues. For the CDR3, the DNA is TGTGCCACCAGCAATTCCCGACAGGCTGAAGCTTTCTTT. As protein: CATSNSRQAEAFF.

This clone has a single count. The chain joins TRBV18 to TRBJ1-4, with a weak D call TRBD1 (5 bases). The CDR3 is 14 residues long. Per the germline V gene, CDR1 is KGHSH and CDR2 is LQKENI. Trimming shortened V by 4 bases and J by 2 bases, and 8 bases separated the two germline ends. The CDR3 region is CASSQGITNEKLFF. CDR3 DNA: TGTGCCAGCTCACAGGGGATTACTAATGAAAAACTGTTTTTT.

The chain carries TRBV6-5 and TRBJ2-3, with a tentative D call TRBD1 (6 bases). The V gene lost 2 bases and the J gene lost 4 bases, with 13 bases spanning the gap. CDR1 and CDR2 (germline): MNHEY, SVGAGI. This CDR3 is 15 amino acids long. The CDR3 nucleotides are TGTGCCAGCAGTTACGCCGGCAGGGGAGCAGATACGCAGTATTTT. Translation gives CASSYAGRGADTQYF.

This sequence joins TRBV3-1 (or the pseudogene TRBV3-2) and TRBJ1-6; 7 positions agree with TRBD1. Germline V gene sequence: CDR1 LGHDT, CDR2 YNNKEL (reference sequence). V lost 4 bases and J lost 7; bases outside the gene matches: 4. The CDR3 runs to 14 residues. CDR3 amino acids: CASSLGQKNSPLHF. CDR3 sequence (DNA): TGTGCCAGCAGCCTGGGACAGAAGAATTCACCCCTCCACTTT.

The rearrangement links TRBV5-1 to TRBJ2-2; 9 nucleotides agree with TRBD2. Germline CDR1 and CDR2: SGHRS and YFSETQ. The trim removed 0 bases at V and 5 bases at J, leaving 8 bases unmatched. This CDR3 has 17 residues. CDR3 sequence reads: CASSLVGKAGGTGELFF. In DNA form, the CDR3 reads TGCGCCAGCAGCTTGGTGGGGAAAGCGGGAGGAACCGGGGAGCTGTTTTTT.

The chain joins TRBV28 to TRBJ1-1; no definite D call. This CDR3 comprises 15 residues. Trimming took off 6 bases at V and 0 bases at J, with 14 bases between the two ends. Germline V gene lookup returns CDR1 MDHEN and CDR2 SYDVKM. CDR3 bases: TGTGCCAGCAGCTCCGCTACAGATATGAACACTGAAGCTTTCTTT. Its protein is CASSSATDMNTEAFF.

This chain uses TRBV2 with TRBJ2-7; D is possibly TRBD2 (5 bases). This CDR3 is 13 amino acids long. Germline assignment: CDR1 SNHLY and CDR2 FYNNEI. V was pared by 3 bases and J by 2 bases, with 8 bases between. The CDR3 DNA reads TGTGCCAGCAGTGAGAGGGCTGCCTACGAGCAGTACTTC. Translation gives CASSERAAYEQYF.

The V call is TRBV11-2, the J call TRBJ2-5; 7 positions match TRBD1. The CDR3 has 13 residues. Germline trimming cut 4 bases from V and 5 bases from J; bases unmatched to any gene: 4. The V gene's germline CDR1 is SGHAT and CDR2 FQNNGV. The CDR3 loop reads CASSSDRAETQYF. CDR3 nucleotides: TGTGCCAGCAGCTCCGACAGGGCGGAGACCCAGTACTTC.

This clone has a single count. The chain combines TRBV19 with TRBJ1-5; D uncertain. The germline CDR1 and CDR2 sequences are LNHDA and SQIVND (reference sequence). The CDR3 consists of 15 residues. The V gene lost 8 bases and the J gene lost 1 base, with 15 bases spanning the gap. The CDR3 loop reads CASHKGGGSNQPQHF. The CDR3 DNA reads as TGTGCCAGTCATAAGGGAGGAGGCAGCAATCAGCCCCAGCATTTT.

V is TRBV24-1 and J is TRBJ2-3, with 7 nucleotides matching TRBD1. Germline CDR1 and CDR2: KGHDR and SFDVKD. J was trimmed by 6 bases and V by 10 bases; bases with no gene match: 6. The CDR3 covers 12 residues. CDR3 sequence: CATADRSDTQYF. The CDR3 bases are TGTGCCACGGCGGACAGGTCTGATACGCAGTATTTT.

The chain couples TRBV5-4 to TRBJ2-3; a weak D match, TRBD1 (5 bases). V was cut by 2 bases and J by 0 bases, with 10 bases left in between. The CDR3 is made up of 15 amino acids. Germline CDR1 is SGHNT and CDR2 is YYREEE (reference sequence). The CDR3 DNA sequence: TGTGCCAGCAGCTTAACAGGAACTAGCACAGATACGCAGTATTTT. It is translated as CASSLTGTSTDTQYF.

In this sample, this clone turned up a few times. The V and J genes are TRBV10-3 and TRBJ1-3; D gene uncertain. Trimming pared 7 bases from V and 4 bases from J, leaving 11 bases between. CDR3 length: 13 amino acids. Per germline, CDR1 ENHRY and CDR2 SYGVKD. The CDR3 DNA is TGTGCCATCAAGAGGGAAGGAGGAAACACCATATATTTT. Protein product: CAIKREGGNTIYF.

The chain joins TRBV28 to TRBJ2-7, with 7 bases that match TRBD2. The V gene end was trimmed by 7 bases and the J gene end by 0 bases; junction bases not matched to a gene: 3. CDR3 length: 13 residues. The germline gives CDR1 MDHEN, CDR2 SYDVKM. Here the CDR3 reads CASTGGSSYEQYF. As DNA, the CDR3 is TGTGCCAGCACCGGGGGGAGCTCCTACGAGCAGTACTTC.

This clone was seen a few times. The chain employs TRBV4-2 and TRBJ1-2, with D possibly being TRBD1 (5 bases). The CDR3 has 14 residues. V was cut by 4 bases and J by 7 bases, with 16 bases left in between. Germline-derived CDR1 and CDR2 are LGHNA and YNFKEQ. CDR3 protein: CASSPTSWGAGYTF. The CDR3 DNA follows: TGTGCCAGCAGCCCCACCTCCTGGGGCGCTGGCTACACCTTC.

This sequence joins TRBV19 and TRBJ2-2, with TRBD1 identical over 7 bases. This CDR3 has 16 amino acids. The ends lost 7 bases at V and 4 bases at J; junction bases unmatched: 12. CDR1 is LNHDA, CDR2 SQIVND, per germline (reference sequence). CDR3 in amino acids: CASISRGTALTGELFF. The CDR3 nucleotides are TGTGCCAGTATCTCCAGAGGGACAGCCCTCACCGGGGAGCTGTTTTTT.

The gene calls are TRBV10-1 and TRBJ1-2; tentative D call: TRBD1 (5 bases). Trimming stripped 3 bases from V and 3 bases from J, with 8 bases between. Germline CDR1 and CDR2: WNHNN and SYGVQD (reference sequence). The CDR3 covers 13 residues. CDR3 coding DNA: TGCGCCAGCAGTGATGACAGATACTATGGCTACACCTTC. Amino acid sequence: CASSDDRYYGYTF.